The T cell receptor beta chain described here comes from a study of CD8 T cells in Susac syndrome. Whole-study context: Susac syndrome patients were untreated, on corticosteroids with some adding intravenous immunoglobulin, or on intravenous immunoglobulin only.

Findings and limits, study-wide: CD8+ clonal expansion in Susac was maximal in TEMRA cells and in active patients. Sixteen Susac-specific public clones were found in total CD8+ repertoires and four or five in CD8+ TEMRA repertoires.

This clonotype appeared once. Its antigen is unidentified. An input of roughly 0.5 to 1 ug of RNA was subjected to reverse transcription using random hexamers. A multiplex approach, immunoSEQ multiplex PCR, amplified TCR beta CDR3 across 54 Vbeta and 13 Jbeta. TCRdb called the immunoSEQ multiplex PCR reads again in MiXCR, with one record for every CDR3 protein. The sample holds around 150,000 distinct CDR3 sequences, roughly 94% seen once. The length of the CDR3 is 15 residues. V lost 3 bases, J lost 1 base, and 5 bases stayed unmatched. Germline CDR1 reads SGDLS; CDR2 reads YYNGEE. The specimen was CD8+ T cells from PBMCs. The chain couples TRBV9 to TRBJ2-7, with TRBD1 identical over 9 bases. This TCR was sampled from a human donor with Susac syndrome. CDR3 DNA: TGTGCCAGCAGCGCCACAGGGGGCGAGTCCTACGAGCAGTACTTC. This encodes CASSATGGESYEQYF.